Listed here is a single TCR beta chain. What it recognizes is unknown. The source of the sample is a study of T cell responses to AZD1222 COVID-19 vaccine. Profiling relied on immunoSEQ multiplex PCR, and the TCRdb table lists in-frame clones only, not all of them. The sample lists some 130,000 clones; over 65% were seen once. The CDR3 is 14 residues long. Trimming removed 3 bases from V and 8 bases from J, with 13 bases in between. CDR1 and CDR2 from the germline V gene are MNHEY and SMNVEV (reference sequence). General study results and limits: The peak T cell response came first, and repertoires were sampled only after it. Only a handful of AZD1222 recipients, roughly six in all, had baseline seropositivity. Increased Spike-specific TCR breadth and depth were observed after two AZD1222 doses. The donor group comprised mostly white British people and more females; the analysis possibly underestimated clonal diversity.

The source is an adult in good health. This specimen consisted of peripheral blood, obtained on day 0 of AZD1222 vaccination. The chain joins TRBV27 to TRBJ1-4; no reliable D call. CDR3 protein: CASSFGKTREKLFF. The CDR3 nucleotides are TGTGCCAGCAGTTTTGGAAAAACGAGGGAAAAACTGTTTTTT.